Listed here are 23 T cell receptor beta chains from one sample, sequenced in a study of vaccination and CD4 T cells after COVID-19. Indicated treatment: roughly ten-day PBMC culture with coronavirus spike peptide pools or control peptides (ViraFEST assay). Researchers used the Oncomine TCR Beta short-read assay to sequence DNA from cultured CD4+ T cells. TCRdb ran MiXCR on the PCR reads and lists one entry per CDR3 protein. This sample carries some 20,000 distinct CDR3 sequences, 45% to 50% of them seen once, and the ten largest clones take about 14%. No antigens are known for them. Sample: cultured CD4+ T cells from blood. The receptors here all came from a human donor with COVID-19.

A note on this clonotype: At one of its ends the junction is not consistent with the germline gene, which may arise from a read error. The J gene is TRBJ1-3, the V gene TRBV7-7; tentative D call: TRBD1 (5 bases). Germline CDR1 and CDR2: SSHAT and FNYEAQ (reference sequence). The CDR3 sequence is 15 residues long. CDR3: CASSPSPGGRNTIYF. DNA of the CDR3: TGTGCTAGCAGCCCGTCCCCCGGGGGACGGAACACCATATATTTT. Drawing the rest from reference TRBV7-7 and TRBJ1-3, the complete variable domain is GAGVSQSPRYKVTKRGQDVTLRCDPISSHATLYWYQQALGQGPEFLTYFNYEAQPDKSGLPSDRFSAERPEGSISTLTIQRTEQRDSAMYRCASSPSPGGRNTIYFGEGSWLTVV.

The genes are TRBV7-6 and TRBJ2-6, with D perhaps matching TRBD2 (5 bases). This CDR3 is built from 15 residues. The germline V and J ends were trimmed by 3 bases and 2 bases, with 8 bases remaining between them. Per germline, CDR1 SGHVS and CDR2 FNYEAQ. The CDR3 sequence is CASSLYGAGANVLTF. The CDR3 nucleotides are TGTGCCAGCAGCTTGTACGGGGCTGGGGCCAACGTCCTGACTTTC.

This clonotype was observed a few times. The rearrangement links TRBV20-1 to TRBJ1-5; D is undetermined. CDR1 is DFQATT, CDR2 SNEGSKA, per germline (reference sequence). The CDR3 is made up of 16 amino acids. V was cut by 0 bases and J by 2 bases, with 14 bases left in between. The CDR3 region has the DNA TGCAGTGCTAGAGATCTGGCAGGCCGGGGCAATCAGCCCCAGCATTTT. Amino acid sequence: CSARDLAGRGNQPQHF.

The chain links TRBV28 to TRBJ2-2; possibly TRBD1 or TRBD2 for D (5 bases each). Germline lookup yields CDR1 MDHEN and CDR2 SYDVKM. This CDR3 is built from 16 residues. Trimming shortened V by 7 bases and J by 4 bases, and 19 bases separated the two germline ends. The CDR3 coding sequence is TGTGCCAGCAATTTGGGTGGCGTTGGGGGCACCGGGGAGCTGTTTTTT. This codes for CASNLGGVGGTGELFF.

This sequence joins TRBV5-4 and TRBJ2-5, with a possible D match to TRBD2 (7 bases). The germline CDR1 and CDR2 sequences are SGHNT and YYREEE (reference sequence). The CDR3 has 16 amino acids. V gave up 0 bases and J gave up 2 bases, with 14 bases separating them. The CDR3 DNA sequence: TGTGCCAGCAGCTTGGGAAGTGCGGGGGCACAAGAGACCCAGTACTTC. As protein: CASSLGSAGAQETQYF. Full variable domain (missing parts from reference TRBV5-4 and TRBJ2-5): ETGVTQSPTHLIKTRGQQVTLRCSSQSGHNTVSWYQQALGQGPQFIFQYYREEENGRGNFPPRFSGLQFPNYSSELNVNALELDDSALYLCASSLGSAGAQETQYFGPGTRLLVL.

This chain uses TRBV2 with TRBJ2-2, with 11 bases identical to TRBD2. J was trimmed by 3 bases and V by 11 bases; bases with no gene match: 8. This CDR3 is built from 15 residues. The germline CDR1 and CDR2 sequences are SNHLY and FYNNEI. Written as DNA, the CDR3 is TGTGCCGGTAGGAGGGGACTAGCGGACACCGGGGAGCTGTTTTTT. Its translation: CAGRRGLADTGELFF.

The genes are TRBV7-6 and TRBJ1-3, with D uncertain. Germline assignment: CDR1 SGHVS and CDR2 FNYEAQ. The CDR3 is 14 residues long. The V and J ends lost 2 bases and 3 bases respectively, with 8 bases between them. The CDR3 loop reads CASSLQAYGNTIYF. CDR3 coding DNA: TGTGCCAGCAGCTTACAGGCGTATGGAAACACCATATATTTT.

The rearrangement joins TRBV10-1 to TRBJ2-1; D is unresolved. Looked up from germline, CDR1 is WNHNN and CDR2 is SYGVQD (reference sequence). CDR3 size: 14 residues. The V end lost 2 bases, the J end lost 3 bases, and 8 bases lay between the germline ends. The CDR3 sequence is CASSEGWVYNEQFF. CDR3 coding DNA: TGCGCCAGCAGTGAGGGTTGGGTCTACAATGAGCAGTTCTTC.

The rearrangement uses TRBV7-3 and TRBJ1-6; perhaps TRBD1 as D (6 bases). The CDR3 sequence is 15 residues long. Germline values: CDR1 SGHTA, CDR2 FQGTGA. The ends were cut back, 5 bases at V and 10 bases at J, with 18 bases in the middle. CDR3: CASSLTGGAESPLHF. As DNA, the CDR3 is TGTGCCAGCAGCCTCACGGGGGGGGCGGAATCACCCCTCCACTTT.

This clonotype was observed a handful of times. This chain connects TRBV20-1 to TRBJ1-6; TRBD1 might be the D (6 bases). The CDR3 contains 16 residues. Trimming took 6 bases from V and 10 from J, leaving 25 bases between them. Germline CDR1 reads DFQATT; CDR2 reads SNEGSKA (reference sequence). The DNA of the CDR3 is TGCAGTGCCACGGGGGACGGTCTAACAGGGAAATCACCCCTCCACTTT. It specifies CSATGDGLTGKSPLHF.

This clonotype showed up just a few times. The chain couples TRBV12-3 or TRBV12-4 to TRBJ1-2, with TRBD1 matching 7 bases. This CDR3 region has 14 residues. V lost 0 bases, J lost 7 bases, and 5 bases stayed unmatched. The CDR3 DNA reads TGTGCCAGCAGTTTAGCAAACAGGGGAGGTGGCTACACCTTC. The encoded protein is CASSLANRGGGYTF.

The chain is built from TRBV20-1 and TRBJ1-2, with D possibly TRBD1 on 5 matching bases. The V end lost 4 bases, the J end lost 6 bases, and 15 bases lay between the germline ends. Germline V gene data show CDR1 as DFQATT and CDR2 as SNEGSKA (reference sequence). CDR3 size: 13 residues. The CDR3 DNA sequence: TGCAGTGCTATAAGGGACGAGGCGGATGGCTACACCTTC. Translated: CSAIRDEADGYTF.

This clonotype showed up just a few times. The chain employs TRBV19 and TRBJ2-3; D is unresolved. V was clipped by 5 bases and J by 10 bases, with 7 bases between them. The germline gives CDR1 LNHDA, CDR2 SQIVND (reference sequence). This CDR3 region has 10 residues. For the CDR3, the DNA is TGTGCCAGTAGTGAAGGTCCGCAGTATTTT. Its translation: CASSEGPQYF.

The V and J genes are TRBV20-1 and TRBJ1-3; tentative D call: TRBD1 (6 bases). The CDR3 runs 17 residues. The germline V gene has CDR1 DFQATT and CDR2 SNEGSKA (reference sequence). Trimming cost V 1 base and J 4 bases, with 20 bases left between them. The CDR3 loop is CSARASRGGGGGNTIYF. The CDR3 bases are TGCAGTGCTAGAGCCTCCCGCGGAGGAGGGGGGGGAAACACCATATATTTT.

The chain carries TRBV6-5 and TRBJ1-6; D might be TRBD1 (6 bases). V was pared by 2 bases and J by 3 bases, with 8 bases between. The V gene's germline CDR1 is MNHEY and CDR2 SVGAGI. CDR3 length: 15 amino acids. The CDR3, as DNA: TGTGCCAGCAGTTACCGAGGGGGCTATAATTCACCCCTCCACTTT. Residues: CASSYRGGYNSPLHF.

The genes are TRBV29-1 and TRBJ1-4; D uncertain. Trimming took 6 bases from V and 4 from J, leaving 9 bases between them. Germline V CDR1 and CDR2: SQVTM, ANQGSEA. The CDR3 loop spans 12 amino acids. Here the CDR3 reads CSVGGGNEKLFF. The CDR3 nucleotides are TGCAGCGTGGGTGGTGGTAATGAAAAACTGTTTTTT.

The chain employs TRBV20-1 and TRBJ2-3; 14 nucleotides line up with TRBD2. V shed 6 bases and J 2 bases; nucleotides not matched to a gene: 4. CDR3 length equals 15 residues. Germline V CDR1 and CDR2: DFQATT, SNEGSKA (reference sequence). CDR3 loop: CSARLAGGNTDTQYF. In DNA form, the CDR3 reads TGCAGTGCGCGACTAGCGGGGGGGAACACAGATACGCAGTATTTT.

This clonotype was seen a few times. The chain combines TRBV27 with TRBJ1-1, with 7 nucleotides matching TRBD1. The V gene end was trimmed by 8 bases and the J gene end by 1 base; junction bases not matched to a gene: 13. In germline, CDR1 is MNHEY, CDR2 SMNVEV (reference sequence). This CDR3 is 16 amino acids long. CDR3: CASCRTNRGKNTEAFF. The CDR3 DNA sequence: TGTGCCAGCTGCCGCACTAACAGGGGTAAGAACACTGAAGCTTTCTTT.

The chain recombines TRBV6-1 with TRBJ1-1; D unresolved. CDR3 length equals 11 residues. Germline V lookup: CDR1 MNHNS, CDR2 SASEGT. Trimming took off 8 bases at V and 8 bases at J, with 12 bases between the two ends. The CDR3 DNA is TGTGCCAGCGGTCCGGGCCCCGAAGCTTTCTTT. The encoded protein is CASGPGPEAFF.

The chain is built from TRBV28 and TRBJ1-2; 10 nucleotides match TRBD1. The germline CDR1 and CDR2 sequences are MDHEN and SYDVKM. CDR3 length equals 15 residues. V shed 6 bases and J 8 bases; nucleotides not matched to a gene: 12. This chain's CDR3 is CASRLTKTGGGGYTF. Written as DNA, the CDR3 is TGTGCCAGCAGACTCACCAAGACAGGGGGCGGAGGCTACACCTTC.

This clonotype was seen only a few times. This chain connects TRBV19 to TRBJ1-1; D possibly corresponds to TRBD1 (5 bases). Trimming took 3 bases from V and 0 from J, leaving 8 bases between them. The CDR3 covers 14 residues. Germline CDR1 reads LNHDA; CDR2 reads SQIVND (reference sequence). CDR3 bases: TGTGCCAGTAGTATCGACAGCTTGAACACTGAAGCTTTCTTT. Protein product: CASSIDSLNTEAFF.

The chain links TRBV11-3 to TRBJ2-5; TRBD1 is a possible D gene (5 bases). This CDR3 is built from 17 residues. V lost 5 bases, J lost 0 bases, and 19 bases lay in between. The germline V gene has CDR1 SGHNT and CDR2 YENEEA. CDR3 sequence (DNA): TGTGCCAGCAGCCCGTTAATTCAGGGTTTTTACCAAGAGACCCAGTACTTC. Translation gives CASSPLIQGFYQETQYF.

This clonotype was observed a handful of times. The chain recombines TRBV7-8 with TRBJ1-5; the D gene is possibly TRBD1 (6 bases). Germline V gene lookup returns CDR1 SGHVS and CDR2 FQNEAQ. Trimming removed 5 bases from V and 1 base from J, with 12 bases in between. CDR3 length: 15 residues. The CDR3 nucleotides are TGTGCCAGCAGCCGGAGGACAGCGAGCAATCAGCCCCAGCATTTT. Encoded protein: CASSRRTASNQPQHF.